Described below is a single TCR beta chain sequence and its context. The antigen is not known. V was trimmed by 10 bases and J by 6 bases, leaving 18 bases between them. CDR1 and CDR2 (germline): SEHNR, FQNEAQ (reference sequence). This CDR3 has 13 residues. This sample was taken from a study of cytotoxic CD8 clonotypes in ibrutinib-treated CLL. Study overall: Partial responses totalled approximately 25 and complete responses 2; after median approximately 74 months, approximately 15 remained remitted and about twelve progressed.

Study findings and constraints: Public clonotypes, found uncommonly, either contracted or stayed stable on treatment. Clonality went up at the time of ibrutinib response, stayed stable in sustained remission, and later dropped back toward its baseline level at progression.

Investigators sought sequencing depths of between 1 in 200,000 and 1 in 1 million T cells. TCRdb's table, derived via immunoSEQ multiplex PCR, lists solely in-frame clones and lacks some. The sample has 150,000 to 200,000 clones; roughly 90% are singletons. The sample here was PBMCs, taken at disease progression, from a patient treated with ibrutinib. The rearrangement uses TRBV7-9 and TRBJ1-2; D might be TRBD1 (6 bases). The sequence was collected from a human donor with chronic lymphocytic leukemia. The DNA for the CDR3 is TGTGCCACGGAACCCAGGGGCGGAGATGGCTACACCTTC. Translated, it gives CATEPRGGDGYTF. The full variable domain, rest sourced from reference TRBV7-9 and TRBJ1-2, is DTGVSQNPRHKITKRGQNVTFRCDPISEHNRLYWYRQTLGQGPEFLTYFQNEAQLEKSRLLSDRFSAERPKGSFSTLEIQRTEQGDSAMYLCATEPRGGDGYTFGSGTRLTVV.